The present entry profiles one T cell receptor (beta chain) with its context. This may arise from a read error, as a much more abundant clone is one base away. The data derive from a study of T cell repertoires in cytomegalovirus infection. TCRdb recomputed calls from the reads with MiXCR, one row per CDR3 protein. The sample consists of under 800,000 distinct CDR3 sequences, approximately 25% of them appearing once. Germline-derived CDR1 and CDR2 are SEHNR and FQNEAQ (reference sequence). With V trimmed by 4 bases and J by 10 bases, 11 bases remained unmatched. The CDR3 is made up of 14 amino acids. The chain joins TRBV7-9 to TRBJ1-1; 8 bases are shared with TRBD1. This receptor was obtained from a human donor in good health (CMV status not recorded). Some clones in this sample may be carry-over from other donors' samples. The source material was CD8+ T cells from PBMCs. CDR3 residues: CASSYTWTGSVAFF. CDR3 bases: TGTGCCAGCAGCTATACCTGGACAGGGTCTGTAGCTTTCTTT. Using reference TRBV7-9 and TRBJ1-1 for the parts outside the CDR3, the full variable domain is DTGVSQNPRHKITKRGQNVTFRCDPISEHNRLYWYRQTLGQGPEFLTYFQNEAQLEKSRLLSDRFSAERPKGSFSTLEIQRTEQGDSAMYLCASSYTWTGSVAFFGQGTRLTVV.